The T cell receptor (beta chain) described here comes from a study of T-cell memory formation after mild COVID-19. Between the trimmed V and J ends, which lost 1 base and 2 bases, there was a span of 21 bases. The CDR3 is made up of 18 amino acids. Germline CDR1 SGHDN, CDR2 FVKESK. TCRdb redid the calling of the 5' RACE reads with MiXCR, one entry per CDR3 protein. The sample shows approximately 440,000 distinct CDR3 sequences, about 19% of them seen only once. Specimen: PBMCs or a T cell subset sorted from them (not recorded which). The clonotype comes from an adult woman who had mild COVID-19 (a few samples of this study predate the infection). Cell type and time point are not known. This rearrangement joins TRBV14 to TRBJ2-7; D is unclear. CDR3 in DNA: TGTGCCAGCAGCCAAGTCAGTGGGTTTGGGCACCAACCCTACGAGCAGTACTTC. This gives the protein CASSQVSGFGHQPYEQYF.